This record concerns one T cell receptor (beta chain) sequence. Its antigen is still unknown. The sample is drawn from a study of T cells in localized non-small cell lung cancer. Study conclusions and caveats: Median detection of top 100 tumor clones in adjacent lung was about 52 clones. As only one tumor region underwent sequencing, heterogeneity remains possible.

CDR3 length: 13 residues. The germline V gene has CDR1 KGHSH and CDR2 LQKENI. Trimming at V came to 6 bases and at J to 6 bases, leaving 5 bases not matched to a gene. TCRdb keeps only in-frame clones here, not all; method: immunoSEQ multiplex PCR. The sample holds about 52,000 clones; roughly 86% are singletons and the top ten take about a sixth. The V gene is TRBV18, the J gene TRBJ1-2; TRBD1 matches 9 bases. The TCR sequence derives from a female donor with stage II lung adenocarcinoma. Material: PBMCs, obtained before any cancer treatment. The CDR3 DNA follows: TGTGCCAGCTCTCAACGACAGGGGGATGGCTACACCTTC. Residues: CASSQRQGDGYTF. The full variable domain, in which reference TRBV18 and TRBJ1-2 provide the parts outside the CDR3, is NAGVMQNPRHLVRRRGQEARLRCSPMKGHSHVYWYRQLPEEGLKFMVYLQKENIIDESGMPKERFSAEFPKEGPSILRIQQVVRGDSAAYFCASSQRQGDGYTFGSGTRLTVV.